This T cell receptor (beta chain) was obtained from a study of cytomegalovirus exposure and HLA in healthy donors. Study outcomes and limitations: It was assumed in the presence/absence analyses that sequencing depth was roughly uniform across donors. Being productive about 87% or about 30% of the time was typical of most TCR beta V segments in an earlier analysis.

In regard to this clone: Antigen specificity is unknown.

This CDR3 region has 15 residues. The V and J ends lost 2 bases and 1 base respectively, with 9 bases between them. Germline V CDR1 and CDR2: MNHEY, SVGAGI. It was with 60 Vbeta and 13 Jbeta primers that the PCR ran. The data were produced by immunoSEQ multiplex PCR, yet TCRdb's version contains in-frame clones alone and is incomplete. The data contain 95,000 to 150,000 clones, around 67% of them seen just once; the ten biggest clones take up 4% to 5%. Source material: PBMCs. The J gene is TRBJ1-5, the V gene TRBV6-5; D is possibly TRBD1 (6 bases). The sequence was obtained from a woman aged 40 to 55 in good health and CMV-seronegative. CDR3 sequence (DNA): TGTGCCAGCAGTTACATGAGGGGGAGCAATCAGCCCCAGCATTTT. It translates to CASSYMRGSNQPQHF.